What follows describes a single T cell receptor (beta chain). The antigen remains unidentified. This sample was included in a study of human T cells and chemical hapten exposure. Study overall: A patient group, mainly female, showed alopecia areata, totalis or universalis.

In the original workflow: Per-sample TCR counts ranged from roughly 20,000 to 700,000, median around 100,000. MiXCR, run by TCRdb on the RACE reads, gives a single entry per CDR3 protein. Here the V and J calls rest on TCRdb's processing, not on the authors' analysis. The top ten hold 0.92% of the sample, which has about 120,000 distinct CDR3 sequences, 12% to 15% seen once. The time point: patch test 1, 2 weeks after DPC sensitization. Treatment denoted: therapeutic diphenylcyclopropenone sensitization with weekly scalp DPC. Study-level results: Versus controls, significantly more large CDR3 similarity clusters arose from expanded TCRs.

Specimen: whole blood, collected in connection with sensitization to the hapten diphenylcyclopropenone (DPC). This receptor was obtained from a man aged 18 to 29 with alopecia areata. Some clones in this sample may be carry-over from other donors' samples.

This chain's CDR3 is CASSEGQGVSPLHF. In DNA, the CDR3 is TGTGCCAGCAGCGAAGGACAGGGAGTTTCACCCCTCCACTTT. The chain links TRBV7-2 to TRBJ1-6, with 8 bases matching TRBD1. This CDR3 spans 14 amino acids. Germline V gene sequence: CDR1 SGHTA, CDR2 FQGNSA. The V segment lost 5 bases and the J segment 9 bases; nucleotides outside the gene matches: 6.